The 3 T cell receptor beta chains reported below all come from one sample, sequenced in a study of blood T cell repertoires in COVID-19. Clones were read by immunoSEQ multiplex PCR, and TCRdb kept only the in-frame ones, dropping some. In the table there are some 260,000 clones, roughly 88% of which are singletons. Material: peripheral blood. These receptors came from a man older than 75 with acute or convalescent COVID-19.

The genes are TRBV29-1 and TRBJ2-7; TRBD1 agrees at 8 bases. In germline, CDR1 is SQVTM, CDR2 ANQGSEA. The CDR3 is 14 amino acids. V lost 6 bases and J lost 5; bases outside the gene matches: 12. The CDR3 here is CSVLPTGALNEQYF. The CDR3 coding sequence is TGCAGCGTACTACCGACAGGGGCTCTGAACGAGCAGTACTTC.

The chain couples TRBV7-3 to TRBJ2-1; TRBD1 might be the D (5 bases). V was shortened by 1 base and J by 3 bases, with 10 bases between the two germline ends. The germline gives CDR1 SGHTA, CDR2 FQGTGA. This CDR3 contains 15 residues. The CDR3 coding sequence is TGTGCCAGCAGCTTAATGGGTGACAGCTACAATGAGCAGTTCTTC. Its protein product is CASSLMGDSYNEQFF.

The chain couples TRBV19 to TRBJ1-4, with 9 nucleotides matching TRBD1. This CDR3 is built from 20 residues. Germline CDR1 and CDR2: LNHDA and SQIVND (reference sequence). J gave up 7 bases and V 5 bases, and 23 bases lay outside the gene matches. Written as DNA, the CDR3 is TGTGCCAGTAGTCCAGCGTCTGGGGACAGGGTCTTAGGGGTTGGTGAAAAACTGTTTTTT. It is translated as CASSPASGDRVLGVGEKLFF.